A selection of T cell receptor beta chains follows, all from one sample in a study of human T cells and chemical hapten exposure. Each CDR3 protein is one row after TCRdb ran MiXCR on the RACE reads. The sample consists of 65,000 to 80,000 distinct CDR3 sequences, over 9% of them appearing once. Sequenced material: whole blood, taken in connection with sensitization to the hapten diphenylcyclopropenone (DPC). These TCRs come from a woman aged 45 to 65 with alopecia areata. Some clones in this sample may be carry-over from other donors' samples. Each CDR3 is given with its conserved first and last residue. D genes are given only for firm matches. Expanded clones get a size class; other rows say once, few or many, or leave the size out.

TRBV20-1	many	TRBJ1-6	TRBD1	CSAKQGGGLHF	TGCAGTGCTAAACAGGGGGGCGGCCTCCACTTT
TRBV11-2	few	TRBJ2-3	NA	CASSLAGREPTDTQYF	TGTGCCAGCAGCTTAGCCGGGAGAGAACCCACAGATACGCAGTATTTT
TRBV29-1	many	TRBJ1-1	NA	CSVGEGVANTEAFF	TGCAGCGTTGGAGAAGGAGTTGCGAACACTGAAGCTTTCTTT
TRBV5-1	NA	TRBJ2-3	TRBD2	CASRPTSGFSSDTQYF	TGCGCCAGCAGACCTACTAGCGGATTCTCGTCAGATACGCAGTATTTT
TRBV5-1	few	TRBJ1-6	NA	CASSTGTNSPLHF	TGCGCCAGCAGCACAGGGACGAATTCACCCCTCCACTTT
TRBV28	few	TRBJ2-5	NA	CASSLPGSDGKTQYF	TGTGCCAGCAGTTTGCCAGGGTCCGACGGGAAGACCCAGTACTTC
TRBV7-6	NA	TRBJ2-5	NA	CASSATISYQETQYF	TGTGCCAGCAGCGCAACCATCTCGTACCAAGAGACCCAGTACTTC
TRBV21-1	NA	TRBJ1-4	NA	CASSKTQGAQGEKLFF	TGTGCCAGCAGCAAAACACAGGGGGCGCAAGGTGAAAAACTGTTTTTT
TRBV10-3	once	TRBJ1-5	NA	CAIRGDVGQPQHF	TGTGCCATCCGGGGCGATGTGGGTCAGCCCCAGCATTTT
TRBV28	NA	TRBJ2-3	TRBD2	CAASGASTDTQYF	TGTGCCGCTAGCGGGGCAAGCACAGATACGCAGTATTTT
TRBV12-3/TRBV12-4	NA	TRBJ2-6	NA	CASRLTGYSGANVLTF	TGTGCCAGCAGGCTGACAGGATACTCTGGGGCCAACGTCCTGACTTTC
TRBV18	many	TRBJ1-1	NA	CASSPPSRNTEAFF	TGTGCCAGCTCACCACCGAGCCGGAACACTGAAGCTTTCTTT
TRBV7-6	NA	TRBJ2-1	TRBD2	CASSLRRLAGGPGWYNEQFF	TGTGCCAGCAGCTTACGACGACTAGCGGGAGGGCCCGGATGGTACAATGAGCAGTTCTTC
TRBV5-4	many	TRBJ2-3	TRBD1	CASSLGGQSTDTQYF	TGTGCCAGCAGCTTAGGGGGACAGAGCACAGATACGCAGTATTTT
TRBV7-9	many	TRBJ2-5	TRBD1	CASSPTGAQETQYF	TGTGCCAGCAGCCCGACAGGGGCGCAAGAGACCCAGTACTTC
TRBV2	NA	TRBJ2-2	NA	CASSQRRTANTGELFF	TGTGCCAGCAGTCAAAGAAGGACAGCGAACACCGGGGAGCTGTTTTTT
TRBV7-9	NA	TRBJ1-1	NA	CASRPRDGNTEAFF	TGTGCCAGCAGACCCCGCGACGGTAACACTGAAGCTTTCTTT
TRBV6-5	NA	TRBJ1-2	NA	CASKDSNYGYTF	TGTGCCAGCAAAGACAGTAACTATGGCTACACCTTC
TRBV28	few	TRBJ2-3	NA	CASRGGGSTDTQYF	TGTGCCAGCAGGGGAGGGGGTTCCACAGATACGCAGTATTTT
TRBV6-6	few	TRBJ2-7	TRBD2	CASSPRLAGGPGEQYF	TGTGCCAGCAGCCCCCGACTAGCGGGAGGGCCGGGAGAGCAGTACTTC
TRBV18	NA	TRBJ1-2	NA	CASSPRSERVGAYGYTF	TGTGCCAGCTCACCACGAAGTGAAAGGGTTGGGGCATATGGCTACACCTTC
TRBV29-1	many	TRBJ2-3	TRBD2	CSVGTSGGPDTQYF	TGCAGCGTTGGGACTAGCGGGGGGCCGGATACGCAGTATTTT
TRBV29-1	NA	TRBJ1-4	TRBD1	CSAGDSPLFF	TGCAGCGCCGGGGACAGTCCACTGTTTTTT
TRBV19	NA	TRBJ1-5	NA	CASSLADSQPQHF	TGTGCCAGTAGTCTAGCCGATTCTCAGCCCCAGCATTTT
TRBV20-1	few	TRBJ2-7	NA	CSAHPGAGGYEQYF	TGCAGTGCGCACCCGGGGGCGGGCGGATACGAGCAGTACTTC
TRBV28	many	TRBJ1-2	NA	CASSLDRGGYGYTF	TGTGCCAGCAGTCTGGATAGGGGTGGCTATGGCTACACCTTC
TRBV20-1	few	TRBJ2-1	NA	CSARRANEQFF	TGCAGTGCTAGACGAGCGAATGAGCAGTTCTTC
TRBV20-1	few	TRBJ2-1	NA	CSAGDEQGRGEQFF	TGCAGTGCTGGGGACGAACAGGGTCGCGGTGAGCAGTTCTTC
TRBV29-1	NA	TRBJ2-7	NA	CSVVTRGYEQYF	TGCAGCGTTGTTACCAGGGGCTACGAGCAGTACTTC
TRBV2	NA	TRBJ2-3	NA	CASSERSPPRPDTQYF	TGTGCCAGCAGTGAACGGAGCCCTCCCCGTCCAGATACGCAGTATTTT
TRBV9	few	TRBJ2-2	NA	CASQEVASTGELFF	TGTGCCAGCCAGGAGGTAGCGAGCACCGGGGAGCTGTTTTTT
TRBV18	many	TRBJ2-1	NA	CASSVVPPGSYNEQFF	TGTGCCAGCTCTGTGGTGCCTCCTGGATCCTACAATGAGCAGTTCTTC
TRBV19	NA	TRBJ1-5	NA	CASSISNQPQHF	TGTGCCAGTAGTATTAGCAATCAGCCCCAGCATTTT
TRBV7-2	few	TRBJ1-6	NA	CASSFGAPSSPLHF	TGTGCCAGCAGCTTCGGGGCACCCAGTTCACCCCTCCACTTT
TRBV11-2	few	TRBJ2-7	TRBD1	CASSSDRGSYEQYF	TGTGCCAGCAGCTCCGACAGGGGAAGCTACGAGCAGTACTTC
TRBV5-1	few	TRBJ2-2	NA	CASRDLSTGELFF	TGCGCCAGCAGGGACCTATCCACCGGGGAGCTGTTTTTT
TRBV11-2	NA	TRBJ2-7	TRBD2	CASSLVGRRYEQYF	TGTGCCAGCAGCTTAGTCGGGAGGAGGTACGAGCAGTACTTC
TRBV7-8	few	TRBJ2-6	TRBD1	CASSLRDRSISGANVLTF	TGTGCCAGCAGCTTACGGGACAGATCTATCTCTGGGGCCAACGTCCTGACTTTC
TRBV11-2	few	TRBJ2-3	NA	CASSLIGPAGMSTDTQYF	TGTGCCAGCAGCTTAATTGGCCCGGCGGGAATGAGCACAGATACGCAGTATTTT
TRBV7-2	NA	TRBJ2-1	NA	CASSPRFRNEQFF	TGTGCCAGCAGCCCGAGGTTCCGGAATGAGCAGTTCTTC
TRBV6-5	NA	TRBJ2-7	NA	CASSGGIGGAYEQYF	TGTGCCAGCAGTGGCGGGATAGGGGGGGCCTACGAGCAGTACTTC
TRBV2	few	TRBJ2-5	NA	CASSPSIQETQYF	TGTGCCAGCAGCCCGAGTATCCAAGAGACCCAGTACTTC
TRBV4-2	few	TRBJ2-3	TRBD2	CASSQADRLAGVITDTQYF	TGTGCCAGCAGCCAAGCCGACCGACTAGCGGGAGTCATCACAGATACGCAGTATTTT
TRBV7-2	many	TRBJ2-2	NA	CASSSRTGRNTGELFF	TGTGCCAGCAGCTCCCGGACTGGACGGAACACCGGGGAGCTGTTTTTT
TRBV6-5	NA	TRBJ2-7	NA	CASSYSGRGLRQYF	TGTGCCAGCAGTTACTCCGGCAGGGGACTAAGGCAGTACTTC
TRBV24-1	few	TRBJ2-4	TRBD1	CATSDIGTGKQYF	TGTGCCACCAGCGACATTGGGACAGGCAAACAGTACTTC
TRBV6-1	few	TRBJ1-6	NA	CASSVAGNDSPLHF	TGTGCCAGCAGTGTAGCAGGGAACGATTCACCCCTCCACTTT
TRBV28	few	TRBJ2-3	TRBD2	CASSTAGEGTDTQYF	TGTGCCAGCAGCACAGCGGGGGAGGGCACAGATACGCAGTATTTT
TRBV27	few	TRBJ1-2	NA	CASSPTPTGNYGYTF	TGTGCCAGCAGTCCTACCCCCACAGGGAACTATGGCTACACCTTC
TRBV29-1	NA	TRBJ2-7	NA	CSVPDSYSYEQYF	TGCAGCGTCCCGGACAGTTACTCCTACGAGCAGTACTTC
TRBV28	few	TRBJ1-3	NA	CASKDTGSSGNTIYF	TGTGCCAGCAAGGATACAGGGAGCTCTGGAAACACCATATATTTT